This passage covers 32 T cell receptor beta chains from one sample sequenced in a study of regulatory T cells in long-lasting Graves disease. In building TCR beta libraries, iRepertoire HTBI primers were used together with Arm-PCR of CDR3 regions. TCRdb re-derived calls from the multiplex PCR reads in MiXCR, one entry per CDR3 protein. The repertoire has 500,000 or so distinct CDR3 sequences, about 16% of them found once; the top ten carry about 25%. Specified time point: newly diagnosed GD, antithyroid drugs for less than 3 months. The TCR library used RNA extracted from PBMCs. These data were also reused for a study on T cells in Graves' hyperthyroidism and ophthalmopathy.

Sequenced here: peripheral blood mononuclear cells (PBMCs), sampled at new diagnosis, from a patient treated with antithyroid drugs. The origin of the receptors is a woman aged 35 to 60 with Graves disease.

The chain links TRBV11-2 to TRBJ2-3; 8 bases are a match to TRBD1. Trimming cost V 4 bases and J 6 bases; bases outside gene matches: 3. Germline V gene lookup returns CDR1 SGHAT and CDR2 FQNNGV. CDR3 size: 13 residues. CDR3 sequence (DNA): TGTGCCAGCAGCTCATGGACAGGGGATACGCAGTATTTT. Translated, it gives CASSSWTGDTQYF. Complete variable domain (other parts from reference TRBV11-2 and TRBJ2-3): EAGVAQSPRYKIIEKRQSVAFWCNPISGHATLYWYQQILGQGPKLLIQFQNNGVVDDSQLPKDRFSAERLKGVDSTLKIQPAKLEDSAVYLCASSSWTGDTQYFGPGTRLTVL.

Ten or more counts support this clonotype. CDR3 in DNA: TGTGCTAGTGGTCCTCCTCACCTTACAGGCCGCTACGAGCAGTACTTC. This codes for CASGPPHLTGRYEQYF. V gene TRBV12-5 combines with J gene TRBJ2-7; TRBD1 might be the D (5 bases). The CDR3 covers 16 residues. CDR1 LGHNT and CDR2 FRNRAP come from the germline V gene. V was pared by 5 bases and J by 3 bases, with 20 bases between.

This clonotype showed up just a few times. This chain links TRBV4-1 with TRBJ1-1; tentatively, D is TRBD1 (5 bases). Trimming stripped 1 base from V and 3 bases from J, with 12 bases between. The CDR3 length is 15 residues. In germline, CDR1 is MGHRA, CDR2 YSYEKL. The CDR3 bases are TGCGCCAGCAGCCAAGTTGCGGGGCCCTACACTGAAGCTTTCTTT. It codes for CASSQVAGPYTEAFF.

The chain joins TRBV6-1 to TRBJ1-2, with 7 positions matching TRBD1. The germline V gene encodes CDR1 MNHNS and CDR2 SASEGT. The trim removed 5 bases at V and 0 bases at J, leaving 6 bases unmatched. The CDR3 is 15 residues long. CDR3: CASSPYRGTNYGYTF. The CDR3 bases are TGTGCCAGCAGTCCTTACAGGGGAACTAACTATGGCTACACCTTC.

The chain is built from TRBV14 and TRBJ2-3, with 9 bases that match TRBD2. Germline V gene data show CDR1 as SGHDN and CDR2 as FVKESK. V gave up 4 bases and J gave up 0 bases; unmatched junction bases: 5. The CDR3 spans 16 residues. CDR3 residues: CASSPLAGPSTDTQYF. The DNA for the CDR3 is TGTGCCAGCAGCCCCCTAGCGGGGCCTAGCACAGATACGCAGTATTTT.

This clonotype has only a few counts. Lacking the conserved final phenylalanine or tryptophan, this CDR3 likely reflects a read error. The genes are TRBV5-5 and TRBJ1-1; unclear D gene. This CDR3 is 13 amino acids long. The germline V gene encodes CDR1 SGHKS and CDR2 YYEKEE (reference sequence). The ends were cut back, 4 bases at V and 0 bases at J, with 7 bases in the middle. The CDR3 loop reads CASSAEVNTEAFL. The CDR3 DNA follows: TGTGCCAGCAGCGCGGAGGTGAACACTGAAGCTTTCCTT.

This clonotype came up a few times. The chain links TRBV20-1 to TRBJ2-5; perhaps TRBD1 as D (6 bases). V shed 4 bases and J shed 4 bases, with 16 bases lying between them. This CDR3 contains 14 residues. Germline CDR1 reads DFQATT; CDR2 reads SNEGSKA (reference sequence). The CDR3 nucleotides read TGCAGTGCTATACCAGGCAGGGGTATAGAGACCCAGTACTTC. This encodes CSAIPGRGIETQYF.

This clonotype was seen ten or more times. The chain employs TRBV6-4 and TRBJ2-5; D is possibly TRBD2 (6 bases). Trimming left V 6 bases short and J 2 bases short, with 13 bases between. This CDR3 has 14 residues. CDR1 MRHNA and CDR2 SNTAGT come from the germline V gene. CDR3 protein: CASSPGDPQETQYF. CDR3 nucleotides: TGTGCCAGCAGCCCGGGGGACCCTCAAGAGACCCAGTACTTC.

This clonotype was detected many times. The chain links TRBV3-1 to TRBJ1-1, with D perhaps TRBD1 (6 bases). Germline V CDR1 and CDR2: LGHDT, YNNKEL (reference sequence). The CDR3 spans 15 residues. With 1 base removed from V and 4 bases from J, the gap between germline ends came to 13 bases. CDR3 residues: CASSQGLQGATEAFF. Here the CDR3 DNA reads TGTGCCAGCAGCCAAGGGCTACAGGGAGCCACTGAAGCTTTCTTT.

The CDR3 here is CASSRQRSNEKLFF. For the CDR3, the DNA is TGTGCCAGCAGTCGTCAGAGATCTAATGAAAAACTGTTTTTT. The rearrangement uses TRBV6-1 and TRBJ1-4, with unresolved D. Per germline, CDR1 MNHNS and CDR2 SASEGT. The CDR3 has 14 amino acids. Trimming cost V 5 bases and J 3 bases, with 10 bases left between them.

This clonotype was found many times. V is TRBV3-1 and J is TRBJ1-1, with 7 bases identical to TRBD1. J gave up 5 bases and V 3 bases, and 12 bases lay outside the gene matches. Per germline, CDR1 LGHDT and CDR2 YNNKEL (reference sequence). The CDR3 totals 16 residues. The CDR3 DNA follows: TGTGCCAGCAGCCAGCTCTCCGGACAGGTAAAAACTGAAGCTTTCTTT. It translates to CASSQLSGQVKTEAFF.

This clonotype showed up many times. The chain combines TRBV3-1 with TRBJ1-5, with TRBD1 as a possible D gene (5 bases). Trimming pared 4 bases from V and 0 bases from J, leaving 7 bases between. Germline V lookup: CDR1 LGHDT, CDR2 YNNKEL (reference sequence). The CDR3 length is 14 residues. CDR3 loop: CASSRQLSNQPQHF. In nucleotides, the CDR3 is TGTGCCAGCAGCCGACAGCTTAGCAATCAGCCCCAGCATTTT.

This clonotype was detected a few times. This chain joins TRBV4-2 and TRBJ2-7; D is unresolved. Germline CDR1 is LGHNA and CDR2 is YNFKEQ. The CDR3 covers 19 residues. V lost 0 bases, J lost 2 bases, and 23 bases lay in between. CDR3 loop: CASSQDLGPLGPVTYEQYF. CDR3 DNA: TGTGCCAGCAGCCAAGATCTGGGCCCCCTCGGACCAGTGACCTACGAGCAGTACTTC.

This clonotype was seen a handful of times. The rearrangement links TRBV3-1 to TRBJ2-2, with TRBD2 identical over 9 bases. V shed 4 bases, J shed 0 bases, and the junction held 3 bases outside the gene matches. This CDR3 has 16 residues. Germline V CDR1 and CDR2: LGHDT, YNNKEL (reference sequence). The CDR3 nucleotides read TGTGCCAGCAGCCCGTTAGCGGGGGCGAACACCGGGGAGCTGTTTTTT. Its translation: CASSPLAGANTGELFF.

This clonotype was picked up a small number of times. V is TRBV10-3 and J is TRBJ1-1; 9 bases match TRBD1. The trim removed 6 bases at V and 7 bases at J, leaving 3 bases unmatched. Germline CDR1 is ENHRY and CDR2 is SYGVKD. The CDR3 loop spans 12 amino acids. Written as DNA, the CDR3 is TGTGCCATCAGGGCGACAGGGGGTGAAGCTTTCTTT. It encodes CAIRATGGEAFF.

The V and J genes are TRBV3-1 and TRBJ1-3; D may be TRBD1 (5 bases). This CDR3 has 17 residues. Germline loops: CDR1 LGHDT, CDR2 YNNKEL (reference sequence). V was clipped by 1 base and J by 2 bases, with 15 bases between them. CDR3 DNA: TGTGCCAGCAGCCAAGTTATCAGTAAGGGGCCTGGAAACACCATATATTTT. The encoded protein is CASSQVISKGPGNTIYF.

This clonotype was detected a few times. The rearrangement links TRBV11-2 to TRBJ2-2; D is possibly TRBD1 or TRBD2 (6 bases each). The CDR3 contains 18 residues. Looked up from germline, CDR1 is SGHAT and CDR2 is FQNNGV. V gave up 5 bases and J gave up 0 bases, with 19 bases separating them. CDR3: CASSRQAGRDTNTGELFF. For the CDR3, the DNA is TGTGCCAGCAGCCGACAGGCGGGAAGAGATACGAACACCGGGGAGCTGTTTTTT.

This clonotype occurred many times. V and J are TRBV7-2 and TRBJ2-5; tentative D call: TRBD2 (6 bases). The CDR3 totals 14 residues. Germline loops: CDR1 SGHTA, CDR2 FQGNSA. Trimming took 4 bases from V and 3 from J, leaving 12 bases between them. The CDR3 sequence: CASSSSGRKETQYF. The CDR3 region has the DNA TGTGCCAGCAGCTCCTCGGGGAGGAAAGAGACCCAGTACTTC.

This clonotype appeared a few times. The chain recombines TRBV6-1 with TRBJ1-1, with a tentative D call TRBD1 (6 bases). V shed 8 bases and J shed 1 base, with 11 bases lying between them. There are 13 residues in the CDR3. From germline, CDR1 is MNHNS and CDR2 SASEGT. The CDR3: CASGQTGNTEAFF. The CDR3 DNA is TGTGCCAGCGGACAGACGGGGAACACTGAAGCTTTCTTT.

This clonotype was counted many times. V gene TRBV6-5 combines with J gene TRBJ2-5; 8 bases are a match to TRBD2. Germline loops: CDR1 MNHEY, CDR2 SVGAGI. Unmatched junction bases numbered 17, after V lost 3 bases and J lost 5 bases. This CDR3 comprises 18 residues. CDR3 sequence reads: CASSYAANSGDPRETQYF. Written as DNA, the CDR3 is TGTGCCAGCAGTTATGCGGCGAATAGCGGGGACCCCCGGGAGACCCAGTACTTC.

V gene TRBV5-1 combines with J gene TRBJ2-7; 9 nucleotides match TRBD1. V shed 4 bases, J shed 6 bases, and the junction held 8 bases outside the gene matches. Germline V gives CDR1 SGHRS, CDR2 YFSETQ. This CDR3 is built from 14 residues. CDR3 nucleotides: TGCGCCAGCAGCCCGGAGGGACAGGGTGTCGAGCAGTACTTC. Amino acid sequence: CASSPEGQGVEQYF.

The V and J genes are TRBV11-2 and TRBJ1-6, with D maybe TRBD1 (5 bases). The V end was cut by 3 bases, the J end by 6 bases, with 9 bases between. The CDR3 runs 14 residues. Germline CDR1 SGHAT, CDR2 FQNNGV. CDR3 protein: CASSFQGLNSPLHF. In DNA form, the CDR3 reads TGTGCCAGCAGCTTCCAGGGTCTTAATTCACCCCTCCACTTT.

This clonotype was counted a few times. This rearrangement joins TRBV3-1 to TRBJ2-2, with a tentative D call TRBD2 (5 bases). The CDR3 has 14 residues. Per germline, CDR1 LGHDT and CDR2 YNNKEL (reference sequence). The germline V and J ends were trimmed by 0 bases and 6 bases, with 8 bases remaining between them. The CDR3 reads CASSQDRGSGELFF. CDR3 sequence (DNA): TGTGCCAGCAGCCAAGATCGGGGTTCCGGGGAGCTGTTTTTT.

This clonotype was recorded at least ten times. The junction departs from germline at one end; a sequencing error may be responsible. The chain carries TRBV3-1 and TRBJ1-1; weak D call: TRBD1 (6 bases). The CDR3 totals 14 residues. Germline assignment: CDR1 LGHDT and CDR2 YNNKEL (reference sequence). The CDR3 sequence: CASSLHMGTTEAFF. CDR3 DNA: TGCGCCAGCAGCCTCCACATGGGGACAACGGAAGCTTTCTTT.

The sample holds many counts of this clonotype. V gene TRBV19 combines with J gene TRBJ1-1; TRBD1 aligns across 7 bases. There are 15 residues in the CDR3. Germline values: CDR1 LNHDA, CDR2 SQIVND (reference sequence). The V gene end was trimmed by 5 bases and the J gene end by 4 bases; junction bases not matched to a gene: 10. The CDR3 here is CASSPLTGQATEAFF. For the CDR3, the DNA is TGTGCCAGTAGTCCGTTGACAGGGCAGGCCACTGAAGCTTTCTTT.

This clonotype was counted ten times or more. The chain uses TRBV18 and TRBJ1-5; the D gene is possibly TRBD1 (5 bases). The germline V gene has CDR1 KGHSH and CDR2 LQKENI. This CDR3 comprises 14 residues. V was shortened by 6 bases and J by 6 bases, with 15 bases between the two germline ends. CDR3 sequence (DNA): TGTGCCAGCTCGCCTTATACTGGGGGTCAGCCCCAGCATTTT. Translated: CASSPYTGGQPQHF. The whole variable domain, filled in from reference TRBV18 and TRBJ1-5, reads NAGVMQNPRHLVRRRGQEARLRCSPMKGHSHVYWYRQLPEEGLKFMVYLQKENIIDESGMPKERFSAEFPKEGPSILRIQQVVRGDSAAYFCASSPYTGGQPQHFGDGTRLSIL.

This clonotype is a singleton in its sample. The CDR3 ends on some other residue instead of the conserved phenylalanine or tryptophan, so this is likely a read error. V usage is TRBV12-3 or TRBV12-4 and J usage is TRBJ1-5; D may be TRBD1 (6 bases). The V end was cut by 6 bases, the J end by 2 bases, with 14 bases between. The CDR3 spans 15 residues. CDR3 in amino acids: CASSPRGAGNQPQHS. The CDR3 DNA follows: TGTGCCAGCAGCCCAAGGGGGGCGGGCAATCAGCCCCAGCATTCT.

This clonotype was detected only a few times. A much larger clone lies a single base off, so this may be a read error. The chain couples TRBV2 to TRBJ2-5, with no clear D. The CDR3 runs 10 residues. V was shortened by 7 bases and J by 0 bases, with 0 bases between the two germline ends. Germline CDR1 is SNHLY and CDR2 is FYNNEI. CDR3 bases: TGTGCCAGCAACCAAGAGACCCAGTACTTC. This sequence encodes CASNQETQYF.

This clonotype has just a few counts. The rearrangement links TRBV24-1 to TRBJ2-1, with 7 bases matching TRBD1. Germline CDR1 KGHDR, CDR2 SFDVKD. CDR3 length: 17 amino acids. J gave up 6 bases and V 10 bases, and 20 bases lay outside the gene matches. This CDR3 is CATPQYWGQIVVNEQFF. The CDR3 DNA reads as TGTGCCACTCCCCAATATTGGGGACAGATAGTAGTCAATGAGCAGTTCTTC.

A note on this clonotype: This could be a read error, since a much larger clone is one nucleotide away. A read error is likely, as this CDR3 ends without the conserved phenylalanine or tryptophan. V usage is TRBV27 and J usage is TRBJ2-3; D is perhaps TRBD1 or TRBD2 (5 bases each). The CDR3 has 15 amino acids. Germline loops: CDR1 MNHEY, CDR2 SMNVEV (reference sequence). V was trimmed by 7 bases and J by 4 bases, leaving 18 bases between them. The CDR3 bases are TGTGCCAGCACCCTTGATTCCGGGACCGCAGATACGCAGTATTCT. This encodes CASTLDSGTADTQYS.

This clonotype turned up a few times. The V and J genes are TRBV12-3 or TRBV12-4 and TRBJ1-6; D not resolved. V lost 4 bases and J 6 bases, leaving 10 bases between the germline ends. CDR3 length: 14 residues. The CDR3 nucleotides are TGTGCCAGCAGTTGGACCACGGGTAATTCACCCCTCCACTTT. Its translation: CASSWTTGNSPLHF.

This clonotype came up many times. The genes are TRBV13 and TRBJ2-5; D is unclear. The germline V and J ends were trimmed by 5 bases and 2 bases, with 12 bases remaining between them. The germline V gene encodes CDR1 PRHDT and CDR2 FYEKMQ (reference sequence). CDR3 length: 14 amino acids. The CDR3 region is CASSPWGIQETQYF. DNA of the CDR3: TGTGCCAGCAGCCCCTGGGGTATACAAGAGACCCAGTACTTC.